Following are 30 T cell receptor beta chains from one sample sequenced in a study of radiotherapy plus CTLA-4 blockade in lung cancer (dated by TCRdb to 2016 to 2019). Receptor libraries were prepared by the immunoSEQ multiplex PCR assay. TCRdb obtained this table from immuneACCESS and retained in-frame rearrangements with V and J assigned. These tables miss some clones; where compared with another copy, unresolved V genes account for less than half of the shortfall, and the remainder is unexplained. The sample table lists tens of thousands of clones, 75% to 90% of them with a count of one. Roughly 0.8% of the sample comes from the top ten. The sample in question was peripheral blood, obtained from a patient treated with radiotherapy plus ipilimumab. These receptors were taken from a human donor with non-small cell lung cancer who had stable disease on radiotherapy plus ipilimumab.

CDR3 sequence reads: CASSLPGSWDTQYF. CDR3 DNA: TGTGCCAGCAGCTTGCCAGGGAGTTGGGATACGCAGTATTTT. The chain couples TRBV5-6 to TRBJ2-3; either TRBD1 or TRBD2 may fit D (5 bases each). This CDR3 is built from 14 residues. The germline V and J ends were trimmed by 1 base and 6 bases, with 12 bases remaining between them. Looked up from germline, CDR1 is SGHDT and CDR2 is YYEEEE. The full variable domain, its missing parts supplied by reference TRBV5-6 and TRBJ2-3, is DAGVTQSPTHLIKTRGQQVTLRCSPKSGHDTVSWYQQALGQGPQFIFQYYEEEERQRGNFPDRFSGHQFPNYSSELNVNALLLGDSALYLCASSLPGSWDTQYFGPGTRLTVL.

The CDR3 reads CASSQAGTGPYEQYF. The CDR3 DNA is TGCGCCAGCAGCCAAGCCGGGACGGGTCCCTACGAGCAGTACTTC. V gene TRBV4-1 combines with J gene TRBJ2-7; D could derive from TRBD1 or TRBD2 (5 bases each). Germline CDR1 MGHRA, CDR2 YSYEKL. V dropped 1 base and J dropped 2 bases, with 12 bases sitting between them. This CDR3 has 15 amino acids.

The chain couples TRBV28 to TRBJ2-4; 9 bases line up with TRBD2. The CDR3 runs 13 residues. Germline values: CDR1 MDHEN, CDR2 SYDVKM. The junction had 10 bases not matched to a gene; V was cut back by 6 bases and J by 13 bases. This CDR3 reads CASSQNSGGNQYF. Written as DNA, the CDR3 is TGTGCCAGCAGCCAAAATAGCGGGGGTAACCAGTACTTC.

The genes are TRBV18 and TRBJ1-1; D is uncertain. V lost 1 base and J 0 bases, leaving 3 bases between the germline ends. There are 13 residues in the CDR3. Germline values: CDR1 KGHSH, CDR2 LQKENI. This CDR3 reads CASSPQVNTEAFF. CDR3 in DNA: TGTGCCAGCTCACCACAGGTGAACACTGAAGCTTTCTTT.

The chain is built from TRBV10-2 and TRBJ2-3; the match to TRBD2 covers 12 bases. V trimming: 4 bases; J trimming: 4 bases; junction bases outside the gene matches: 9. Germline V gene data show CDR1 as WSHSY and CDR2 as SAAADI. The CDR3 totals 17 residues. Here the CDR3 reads CASSVLAGGPFPDTQYF. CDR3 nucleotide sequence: TGCGCCAGCAGTGTTCTAGCGGGGGGGCCTTTCCCAGATACGCAGTATTTT.

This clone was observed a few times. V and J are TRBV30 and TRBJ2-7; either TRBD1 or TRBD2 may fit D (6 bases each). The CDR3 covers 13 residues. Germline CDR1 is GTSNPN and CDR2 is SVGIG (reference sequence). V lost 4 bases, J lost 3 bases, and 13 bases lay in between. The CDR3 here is CAWKNRDFYEQYF. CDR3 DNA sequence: TGTGCCTGGAAGAACAGGGACTTCTACGAGCAGTACTTC.

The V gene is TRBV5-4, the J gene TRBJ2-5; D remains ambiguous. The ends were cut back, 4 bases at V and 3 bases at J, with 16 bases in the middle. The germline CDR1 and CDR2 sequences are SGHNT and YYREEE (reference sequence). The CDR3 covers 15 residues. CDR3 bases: TGTGCCAGCAGCCCACGAGGAGCTGTGAAAGAGACCCAGTACTTC. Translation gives CASSPRGAVKETQYF.

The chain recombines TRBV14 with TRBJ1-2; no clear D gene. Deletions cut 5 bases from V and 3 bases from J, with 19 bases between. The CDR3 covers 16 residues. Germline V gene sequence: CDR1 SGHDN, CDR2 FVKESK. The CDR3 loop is CASSATREGLYYGYTF. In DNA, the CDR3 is TGTGCCAGCAGCGCAACTCGCGAGGGTTTATACTATGGCTACACCTTC.

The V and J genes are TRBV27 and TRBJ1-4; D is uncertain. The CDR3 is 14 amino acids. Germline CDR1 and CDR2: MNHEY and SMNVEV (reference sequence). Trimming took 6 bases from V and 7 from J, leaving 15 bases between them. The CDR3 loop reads CASSQAGGVEKLFF. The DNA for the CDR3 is TGTGCCAGCAGCCAGGCCGGTGGGGTTGAAAAACTGTTTTTT.

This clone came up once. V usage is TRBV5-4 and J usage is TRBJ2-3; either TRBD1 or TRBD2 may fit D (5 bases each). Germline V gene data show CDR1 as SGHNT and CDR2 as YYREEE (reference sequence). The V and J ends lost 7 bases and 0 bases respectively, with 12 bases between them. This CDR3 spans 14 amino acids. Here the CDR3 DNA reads TGTGCCAGCCACGACCGGGACAGCACAGATACGCAGTATTTT. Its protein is CASHDRDSTDTQYF.

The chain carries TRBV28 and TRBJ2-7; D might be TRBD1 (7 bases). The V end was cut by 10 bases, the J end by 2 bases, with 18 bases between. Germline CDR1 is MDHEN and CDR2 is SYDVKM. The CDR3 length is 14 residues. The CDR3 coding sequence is TGTGCCACCGTGGGGGGCACAGGGGCCTACGAGCAGTACTTC. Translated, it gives CATVGGTGAYEQYF. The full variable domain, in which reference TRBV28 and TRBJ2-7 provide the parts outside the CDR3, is DVKVTQSSRYLVKRTGEKVFLECVQDMDHENMFWYRQDPGLGLRLIYFSYDVKMKEKGDIPEGYSVSREKKERFSLILESASTNQTSMYLCATVGGTGAYEQYFGPGTRLTVT.

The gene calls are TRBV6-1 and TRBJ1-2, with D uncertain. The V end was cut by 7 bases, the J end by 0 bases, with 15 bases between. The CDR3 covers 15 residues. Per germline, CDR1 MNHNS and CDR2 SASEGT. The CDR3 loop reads CASTNPGSANYGYTF. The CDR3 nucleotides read TGTGCCAGCACGAACCCAGGATCAGCTAACTATGGCTACACCTTC.

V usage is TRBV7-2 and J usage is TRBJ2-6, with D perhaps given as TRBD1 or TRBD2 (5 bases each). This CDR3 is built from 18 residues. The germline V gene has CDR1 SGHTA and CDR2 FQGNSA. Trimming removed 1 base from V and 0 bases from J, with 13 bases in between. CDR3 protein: CASSLVGGFGSGANVLTF. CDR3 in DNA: TGTGCCAGCAGCTTAGTTGGGGGATTTGGCTCTGGGGCCAACGTCCTGACTTTC.

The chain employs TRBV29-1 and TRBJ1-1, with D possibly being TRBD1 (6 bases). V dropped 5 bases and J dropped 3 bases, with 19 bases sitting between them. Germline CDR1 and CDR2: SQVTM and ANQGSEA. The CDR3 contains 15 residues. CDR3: CSVCRGNSLDTEAFF. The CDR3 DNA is TGCAGCGTTTGCAGGGGAAATTCGTTGGACACTGAAGCTTTCTTT.

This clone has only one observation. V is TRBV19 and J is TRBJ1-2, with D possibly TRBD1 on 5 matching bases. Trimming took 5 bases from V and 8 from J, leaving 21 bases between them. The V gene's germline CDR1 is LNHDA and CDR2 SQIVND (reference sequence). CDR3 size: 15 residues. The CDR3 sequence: CASSSFGDRIAGYTF. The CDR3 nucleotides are TGTGCCAGTAGTTCCTTTGGGGACCGCATTGCCGGCTACACCTTC.

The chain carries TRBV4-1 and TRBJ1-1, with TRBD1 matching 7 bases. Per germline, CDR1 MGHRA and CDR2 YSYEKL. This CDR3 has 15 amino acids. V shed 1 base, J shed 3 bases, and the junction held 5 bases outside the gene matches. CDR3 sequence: CASSQVGTADTEAFF. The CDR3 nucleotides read TGCGCCAGCAGCCAAGTAGGGACAGCTGACACTGAAGCTTTCTTT.

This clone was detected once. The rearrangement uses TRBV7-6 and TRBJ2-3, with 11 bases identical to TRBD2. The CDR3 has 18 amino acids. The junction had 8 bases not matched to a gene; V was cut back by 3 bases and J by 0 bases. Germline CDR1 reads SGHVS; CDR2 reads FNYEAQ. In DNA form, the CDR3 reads TGTGCCAGCAGCTTGCGGACGGGACTAGCGGTTAGCACAGATACGCAGTATTTT. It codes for CASSLRTGLAVSTDTQYF.

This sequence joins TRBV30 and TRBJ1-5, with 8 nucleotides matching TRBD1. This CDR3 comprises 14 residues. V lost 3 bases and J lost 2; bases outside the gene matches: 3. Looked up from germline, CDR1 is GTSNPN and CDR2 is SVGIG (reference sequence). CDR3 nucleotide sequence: TGTGCCTGGAGCACAGGGGGGGGCAATCAGCCCCAGCATTTT. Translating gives CAWSTGGGNQPQHF. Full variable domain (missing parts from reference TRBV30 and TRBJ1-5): SQTIHQWPATLVQPVGSPLSLECTVEGTSNPNLYWYRQAAGRGLQLLFYSVGIGQISSEVPQNLSASRPQDRQFILSSKKLLLSDSGFYLCAWSTGGGNQPQHFGDGTRLSIL.

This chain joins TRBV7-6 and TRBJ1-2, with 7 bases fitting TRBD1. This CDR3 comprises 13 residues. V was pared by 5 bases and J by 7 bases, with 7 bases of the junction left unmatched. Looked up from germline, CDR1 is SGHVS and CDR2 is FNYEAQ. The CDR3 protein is CASSPTGSAGYTF. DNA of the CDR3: TGTGCCAGCAGCCCGACAGGGTCGGCTGGCTACACCTTC.

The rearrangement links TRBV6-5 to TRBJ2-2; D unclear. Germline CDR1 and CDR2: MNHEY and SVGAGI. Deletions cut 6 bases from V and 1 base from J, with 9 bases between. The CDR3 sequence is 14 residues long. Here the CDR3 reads CASRRKGNTGELFF. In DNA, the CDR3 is TGTGCCAGCAGGAGGAAAGGGAACACCGGGGAGCTGTTTTTT.

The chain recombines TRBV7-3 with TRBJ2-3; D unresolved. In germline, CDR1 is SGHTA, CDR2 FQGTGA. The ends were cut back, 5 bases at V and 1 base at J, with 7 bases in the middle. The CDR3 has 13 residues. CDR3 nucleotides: TGTGCCAGCAGCCTCCTTGGCACAGATACGCAGTATTTT. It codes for CASSLLGTDTQYF.

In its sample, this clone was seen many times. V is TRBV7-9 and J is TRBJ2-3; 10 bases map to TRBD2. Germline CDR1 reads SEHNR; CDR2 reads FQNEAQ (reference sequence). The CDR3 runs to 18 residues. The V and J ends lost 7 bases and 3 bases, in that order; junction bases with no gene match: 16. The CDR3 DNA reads TGTGCCAGCACACTACCGCGAGGGACTAGCGACCCGACAGATACGCAGTATTTT. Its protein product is CASTLPRGTSDPTDTQYF.

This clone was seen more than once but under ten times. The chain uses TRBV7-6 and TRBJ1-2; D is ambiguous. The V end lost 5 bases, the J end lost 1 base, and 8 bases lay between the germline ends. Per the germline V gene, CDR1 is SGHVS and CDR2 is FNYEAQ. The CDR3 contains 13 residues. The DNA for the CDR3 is TGTGCCAGCAGCAAAGAAGATAACTATGGCTACACCTTC. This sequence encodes CASSKEDNYGYTF.

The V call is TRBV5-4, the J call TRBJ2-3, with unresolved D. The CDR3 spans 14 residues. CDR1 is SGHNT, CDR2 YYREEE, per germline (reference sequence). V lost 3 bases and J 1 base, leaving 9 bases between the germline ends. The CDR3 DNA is TGTGCCAGCAGCTCCGGACGGGGCACAGATACGCAGTATTTT. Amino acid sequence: CASSSGRGTDTQYF.

In nucleotides, the CDR3 is TGTGCCAGCAGCTCCAACGGCCACGGGAGCTATGAGCAGTTCTTC. Its protein product is CASSSNGHGSYEQFF. The chain is built from TRBV13 and TRBJ2-1; D may be TRBD2 (6 bases). The CDR3 is made up of 15 amino acids. Looked up from germline, CDR1 is PRHDT and CDR2 is FYEKMQ (reference sequence). V gave up 4 bases and J gave up 8 bases, with 18 bases separating them.

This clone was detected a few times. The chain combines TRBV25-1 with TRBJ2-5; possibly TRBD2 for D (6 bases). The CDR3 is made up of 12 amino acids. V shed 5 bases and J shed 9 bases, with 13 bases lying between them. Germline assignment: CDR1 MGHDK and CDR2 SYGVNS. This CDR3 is CASSKDWGAQYF. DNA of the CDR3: TGTGCCAGCAGTAAGGACTGGGGGGCCCAGTACTTC.

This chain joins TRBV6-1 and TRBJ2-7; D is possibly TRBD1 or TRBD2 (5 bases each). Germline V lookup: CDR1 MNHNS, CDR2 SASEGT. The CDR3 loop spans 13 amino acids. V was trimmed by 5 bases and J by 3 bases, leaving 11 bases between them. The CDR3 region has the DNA TGTGCCAGCAGTCCCGGGGCCTACTACGAGCAGTACTTC. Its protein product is CASSPGAYYEQYF.

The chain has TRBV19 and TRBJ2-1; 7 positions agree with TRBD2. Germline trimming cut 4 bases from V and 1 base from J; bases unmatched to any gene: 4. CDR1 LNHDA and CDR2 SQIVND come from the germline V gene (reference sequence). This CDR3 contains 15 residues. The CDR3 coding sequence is TGTGCCAGTAGTAAACCGGGAGGATCCTACAATGAGCAGTTCTTC. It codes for CASSKPGGSYNEQFF.

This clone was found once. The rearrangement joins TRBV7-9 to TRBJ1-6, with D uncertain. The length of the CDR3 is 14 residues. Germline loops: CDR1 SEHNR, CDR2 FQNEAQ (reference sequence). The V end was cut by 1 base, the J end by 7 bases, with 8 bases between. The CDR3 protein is CASSLVSTNSPLHF. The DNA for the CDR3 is TGTGCCAGCAGCTTAGTATCCACAAATTCACCCCTCCACTTT.

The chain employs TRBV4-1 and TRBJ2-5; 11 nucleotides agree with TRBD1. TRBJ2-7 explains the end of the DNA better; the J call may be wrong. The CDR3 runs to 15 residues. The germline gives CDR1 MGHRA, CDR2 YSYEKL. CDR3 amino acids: CASSPRDRGAYEQYF. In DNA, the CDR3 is TGCGCCAGCAGCCCAAGGGACAGGGGGGCCTACGAGCAGTACTTC.